The present entry profiles one T cell receptor beta chain with its context. Germline V gene lookup returns CDR1 SQVTM and CDR2 ANQGSEA. The CDR3 contains 14 residues. The V end lost 8 bases, the J end lost 10 bases, and 26 bases lay between the germline ends. The data are from a study of T cell changes during pregnancy in multiple sclerosis. Libraries were prepared by immunoSEQ multiplex PCR; TCRdb keeps only in-frame clonotypes and omits some of them. The repertoire consists of under 30,000 clones, with approximately 94% occurring once and the leading ten covering around 0.44%. This receptor was taken from a female donor with multiple sclerosis, enrolled in a pregnancy study. The sequencing used CD4+ T cells from peripheral blood mononuclear cells, collected after pregnancy. This chain uses TRBV29-1 with TRBJ1-1; no clear D. CDR3 protein: CSHSNGQSYEGAFF. In DNA, the CDR3 is TGCAGCCACTCCAACGGGCAGAGCTATGAGGGAGCTTTCTTT.